The present entry profiles one T cell receptor beta chain with its context. Its antigen is unidentified. This entry is derived from a study of T cell repertoires in cytomegalovirus infection. The wider study: Recently identified HLA-C-restricted CMV epitopes were among the peptides used.

The germline V gene has CDR1 SGHTA and CDR2 FQGNSA. The CDR3 extends over 11 amino acids. V was clipped by 5 bases and J by 7 bases, with 8 bases between them. TCRdb reanalysed the reads using MiXCR and keeps one entry per CDR3 protein. The table records roughly 700,000 distinct CDR3 sequences, roughly 33% of them present only once. The specimen was cultured PBMCs, collected from culture after CMV antigen stimulation. The origin of this receptor is a human donor in good health (CMV status not recorded). Some clones in this sample may be carry-over from other donors' samples. The V and J genes are TRBV7-2 and TRBJ1-2; D gene uncertain. As DNA, the CDR3 is TGTGCCAGCAGCCTCCTTCTTGGCTACACCTTC. Translating it yields CASSLLLGYTF.